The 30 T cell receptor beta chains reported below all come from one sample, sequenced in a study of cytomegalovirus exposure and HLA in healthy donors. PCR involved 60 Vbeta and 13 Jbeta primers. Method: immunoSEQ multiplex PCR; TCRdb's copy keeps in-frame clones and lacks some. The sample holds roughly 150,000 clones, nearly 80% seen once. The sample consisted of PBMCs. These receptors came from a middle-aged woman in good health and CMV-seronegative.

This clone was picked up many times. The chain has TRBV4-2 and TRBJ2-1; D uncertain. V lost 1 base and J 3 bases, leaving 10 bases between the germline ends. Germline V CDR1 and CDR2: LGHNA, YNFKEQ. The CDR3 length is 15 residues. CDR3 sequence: CASSQAAQDYNEQFF. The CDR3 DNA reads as TGTGCCAGCAGCCAAGCAGCCCAGGACTACAATGAGCAGTTCTTC.

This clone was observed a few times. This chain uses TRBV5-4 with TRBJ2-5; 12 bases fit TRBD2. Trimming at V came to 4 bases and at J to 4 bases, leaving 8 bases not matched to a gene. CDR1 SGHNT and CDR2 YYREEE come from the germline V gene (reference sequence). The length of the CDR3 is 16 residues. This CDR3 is CASSRKLGLAGETQYF. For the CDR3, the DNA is TGTGCCAGCAGCAGAAAATTGGGACTAGCGGGAGAGACCCAGTACTTC. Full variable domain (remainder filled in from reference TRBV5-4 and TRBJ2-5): ETGVTQSPTHLIKTRGQQVTLRCSSQSGHNTVSWYQQALGQGPQFIFQYYREEENGRGNFPPRFSGLQFPNYSSELNVNALELDDSALYLCASSRKLGLAGETQYFGPGTRLLVL.

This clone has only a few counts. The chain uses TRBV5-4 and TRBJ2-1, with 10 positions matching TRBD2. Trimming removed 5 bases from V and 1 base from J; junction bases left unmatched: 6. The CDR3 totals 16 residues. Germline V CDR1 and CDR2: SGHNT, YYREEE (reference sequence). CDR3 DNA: TGTGCCAGCAGGAAAGAGCGGGAGGGTTCCTACAATGAGCAGTTCTTC. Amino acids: CASRKEREGSYNEQFF.

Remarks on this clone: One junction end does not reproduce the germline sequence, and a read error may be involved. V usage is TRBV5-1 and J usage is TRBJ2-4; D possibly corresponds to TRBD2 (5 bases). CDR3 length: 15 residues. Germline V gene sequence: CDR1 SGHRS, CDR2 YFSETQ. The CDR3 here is CASSFGALAKNSQYF. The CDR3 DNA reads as TGCGCCAGCAGCTTCGGTGCCCTAGCCAAAAACAGTCAGTACTTC.

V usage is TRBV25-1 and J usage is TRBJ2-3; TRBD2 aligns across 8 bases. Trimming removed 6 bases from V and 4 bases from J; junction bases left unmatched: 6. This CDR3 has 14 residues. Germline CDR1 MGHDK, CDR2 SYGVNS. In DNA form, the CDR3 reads TGTGCCAGCAGAAAGGGACTAGGGGCAGATACGCAGTATTTT. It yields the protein CASRKGLGADTQYF.

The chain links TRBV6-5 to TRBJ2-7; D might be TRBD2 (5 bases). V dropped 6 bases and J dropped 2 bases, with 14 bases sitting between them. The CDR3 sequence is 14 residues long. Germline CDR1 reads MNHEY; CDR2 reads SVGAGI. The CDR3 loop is CASSLNLGTYEQYF. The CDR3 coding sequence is TGTGCCAGCAGCCTGAATCTCGGGACCTACGAGCAGTACTTC.

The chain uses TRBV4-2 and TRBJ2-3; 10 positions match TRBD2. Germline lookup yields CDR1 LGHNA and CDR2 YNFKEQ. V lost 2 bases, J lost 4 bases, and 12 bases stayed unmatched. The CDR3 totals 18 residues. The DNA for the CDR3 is TGTGCCAGCAGCCAAAGGGGCAGCGGGAGGGGAGGGGCAGATACGCAGTATTTT. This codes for CASSQRGSGRGGADTQYF.

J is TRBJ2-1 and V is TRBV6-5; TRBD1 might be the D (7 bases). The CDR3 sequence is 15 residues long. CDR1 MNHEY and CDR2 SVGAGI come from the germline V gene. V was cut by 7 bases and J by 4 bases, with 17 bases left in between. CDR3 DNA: TGTGCCAGCAATAAACAGGGGACTCAGTACAATGAGCAGTTCTTC. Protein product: CASNKQGTQYNEQFF.

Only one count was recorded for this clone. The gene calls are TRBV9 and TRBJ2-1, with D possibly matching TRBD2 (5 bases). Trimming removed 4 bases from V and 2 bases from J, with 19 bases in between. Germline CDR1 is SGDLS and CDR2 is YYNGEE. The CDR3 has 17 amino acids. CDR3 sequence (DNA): TGTGCCAGCAGCCTCGAGGGAAGGTCCGGGCCCTACAATGAGCAGTTCTTC. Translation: CASSLEGRSGPYNEQFF. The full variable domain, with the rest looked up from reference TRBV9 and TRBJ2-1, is DSGVTQTPKHLITATGQRVTLRCSPRSGDLSVYWYQQSLDQGLQFLIQYYNGEERAKGNILERFSAQQFPDLHSELNLSSLELGDSALYFCASSLEGRSGPYNEQFFGPGTRLTVL.

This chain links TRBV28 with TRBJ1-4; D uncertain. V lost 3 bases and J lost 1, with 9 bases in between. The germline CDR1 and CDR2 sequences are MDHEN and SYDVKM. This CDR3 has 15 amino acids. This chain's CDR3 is CASSLELLTNEKLFF. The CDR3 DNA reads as TGTGCCAGCAGTTTGGAGTTACTAACTAATGAAAAACTGTTTTTT.

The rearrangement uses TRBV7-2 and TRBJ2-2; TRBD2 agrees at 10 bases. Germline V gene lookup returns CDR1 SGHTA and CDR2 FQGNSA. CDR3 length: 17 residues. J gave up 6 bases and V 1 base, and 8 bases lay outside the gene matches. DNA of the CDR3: TGTGCCAGCAGCTTAGACGGAGCGGGGGGGCTGGCCGGGGAGCTGTTTTTT. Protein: CASSLDGAGGLAGELFF.

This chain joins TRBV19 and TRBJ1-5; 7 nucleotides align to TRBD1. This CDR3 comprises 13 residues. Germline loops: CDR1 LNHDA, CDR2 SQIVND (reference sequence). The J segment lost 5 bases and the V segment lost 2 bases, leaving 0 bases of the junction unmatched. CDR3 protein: CASSIQGDQPQHF. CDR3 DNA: TGTGCCAGTAGTATACAGGGGGATCAGCCCCAGCATTTT.

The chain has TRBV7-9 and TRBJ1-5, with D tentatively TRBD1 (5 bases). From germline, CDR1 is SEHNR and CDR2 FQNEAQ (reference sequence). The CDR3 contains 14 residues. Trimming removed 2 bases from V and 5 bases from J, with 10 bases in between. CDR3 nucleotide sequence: TGTGCCAGCAGCTTATCGGAGGGGTATCAGCCCCAGCATTTT. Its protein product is CASSLSEGYQPQHF.

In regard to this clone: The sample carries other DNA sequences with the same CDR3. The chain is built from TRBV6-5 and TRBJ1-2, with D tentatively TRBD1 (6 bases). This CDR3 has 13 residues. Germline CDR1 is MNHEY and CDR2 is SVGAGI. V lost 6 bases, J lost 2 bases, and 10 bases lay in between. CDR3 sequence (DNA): TGTGCCAGCAGCCCACAGGGAAACTATGGCTACACCTTC. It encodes CASSPQGNYGYTF.

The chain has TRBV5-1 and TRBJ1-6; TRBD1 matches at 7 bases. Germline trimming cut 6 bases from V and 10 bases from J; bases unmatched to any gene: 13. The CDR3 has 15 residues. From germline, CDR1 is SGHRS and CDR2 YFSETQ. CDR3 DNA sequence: TGCGCCAGCAATTGGACAGGATCAAGCAACTCACCCCTCCACTTT. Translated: CASNWTGSSNSPLHF.

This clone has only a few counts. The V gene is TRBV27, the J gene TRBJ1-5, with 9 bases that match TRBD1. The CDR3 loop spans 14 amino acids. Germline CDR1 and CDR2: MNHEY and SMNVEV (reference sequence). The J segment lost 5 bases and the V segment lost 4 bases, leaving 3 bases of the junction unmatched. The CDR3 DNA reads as TGTGCCAGCAGTTCATGGACAGGGGATCAGCCCCAGCATTTT. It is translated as CASSSWTGDQPQHF.

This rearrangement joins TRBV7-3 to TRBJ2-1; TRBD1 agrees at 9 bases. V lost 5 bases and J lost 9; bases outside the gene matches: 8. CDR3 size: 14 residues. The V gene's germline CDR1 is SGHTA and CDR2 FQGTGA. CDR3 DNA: TGTGCCAGCAGCGTACAGGGGGCGGGTGGTGAGCAGTTCTTC. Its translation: CASSVQGAGGEQFF.

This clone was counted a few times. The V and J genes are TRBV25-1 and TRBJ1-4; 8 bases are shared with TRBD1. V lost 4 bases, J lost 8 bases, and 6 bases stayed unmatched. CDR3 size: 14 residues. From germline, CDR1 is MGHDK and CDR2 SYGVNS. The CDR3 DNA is TGTGCCAGCAGTGTGGGACAGGCGGAGGAAAAACTGTTTTTT. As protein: CASSVGQAEEKLFF.

The CDR3: CASRKGQGYGYTF. The CDR3 bases are TGTGCCAGCAGAAAGGGACAGGGCTATGGCTACACCTTC. The V gene is TRBV5-6, the J gene TRBJ1-2; TRBD1 agrees at 9 bases. Germline V gene lookup returns CDR1 SGHDT and CDR2 YYEEEE. Trimming removed 5 bases from V and 4 bases from J; junction bases left unmatched: 3. The CDR3 has 13 amino acids.

The CDR3 region has the DNA TGTGCCAGCAGTTATTTCAGGGGGCTTGGGGCCAACGTCCTGACTTTC. The encoded protein is CASSYFRGLGANVLTF. V usage is TRBV6-5 and J usage is TRBJ2-6; 8 nucleotides match TRBD1. V gave up 3 bases and J gave up 3 bases; unmatched junction bases: 4. The germline gives CDR1 MNHEY, CDR2 SVGAGI. The CDR3 covers 16 residues.

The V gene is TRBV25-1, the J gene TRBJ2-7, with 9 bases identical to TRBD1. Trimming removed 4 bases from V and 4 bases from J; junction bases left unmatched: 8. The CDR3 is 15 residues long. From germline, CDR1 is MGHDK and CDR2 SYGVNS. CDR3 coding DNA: TGTGCCAGCAGTGTGCTGGACAGGGGTGGGTACGAGCAGTACTTC. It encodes CASSVLDRGGYEQYF.

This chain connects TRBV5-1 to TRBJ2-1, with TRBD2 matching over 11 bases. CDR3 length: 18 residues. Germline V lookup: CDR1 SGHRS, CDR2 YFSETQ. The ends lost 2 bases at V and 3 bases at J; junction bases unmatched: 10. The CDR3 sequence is CASSFGHLAGGVYNEQFF. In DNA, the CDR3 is TGCGCCAGCAGCTTTGGCCACTTAGCGGGAGGGGTCTACAATGAGCAGTTCTTC.

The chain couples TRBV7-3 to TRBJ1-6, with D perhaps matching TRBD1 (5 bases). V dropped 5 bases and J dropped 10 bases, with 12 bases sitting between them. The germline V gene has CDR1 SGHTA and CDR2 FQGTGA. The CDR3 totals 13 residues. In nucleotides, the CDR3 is TGTGCCAGCAGCGGGCAGGGCGGATCACCCCTCCACTTT. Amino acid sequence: CASSGQGGSPLHF.

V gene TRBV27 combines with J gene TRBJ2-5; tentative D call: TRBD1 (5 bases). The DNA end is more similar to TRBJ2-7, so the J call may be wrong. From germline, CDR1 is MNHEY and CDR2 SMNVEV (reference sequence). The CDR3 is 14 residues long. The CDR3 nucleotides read TGTGCCAGCAGTTCCAGGGCCGGTTCCTACGAGCAGTACTTC. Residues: CASSSRAGSYEQYF.

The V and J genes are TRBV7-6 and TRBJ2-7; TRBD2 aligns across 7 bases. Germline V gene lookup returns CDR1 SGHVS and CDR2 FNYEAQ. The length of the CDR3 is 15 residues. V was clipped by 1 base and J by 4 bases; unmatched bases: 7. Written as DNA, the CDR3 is TGTGCCAGCAGCTTAGGACCAGCGGGGCTGTACGAGCAGTACTTC. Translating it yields CASSLGPAGLYEQYF.

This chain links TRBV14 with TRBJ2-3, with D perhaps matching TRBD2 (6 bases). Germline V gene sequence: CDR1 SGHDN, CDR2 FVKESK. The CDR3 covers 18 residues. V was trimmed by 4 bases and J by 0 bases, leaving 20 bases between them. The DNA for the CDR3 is TGTGCCAGCAGCCCAAAACTAGGGAGGCGGATTAGCACAGATACGCAGTATTTT. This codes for CASSPKLGRRISTDTQYF. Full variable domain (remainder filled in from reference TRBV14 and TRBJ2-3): EAGVTQFPSHSVIEKGQTVTLRCDPISGHDNLYWYRRVMGKEIKFLLHFVKESKQDESGMPNNRFLAERTGGTYSTLKVQPAELEDSGVYFCASSPKLGRRISTDTQYFGPGTRLTVL.

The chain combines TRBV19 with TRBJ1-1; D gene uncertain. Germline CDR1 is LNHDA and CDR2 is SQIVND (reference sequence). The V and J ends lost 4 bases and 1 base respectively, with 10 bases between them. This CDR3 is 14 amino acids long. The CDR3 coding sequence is TGTGCCAGTAGTACCGGGTCGACGAACACTGAAGCTTTCTTT. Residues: CASSTGSTNTEAFF.

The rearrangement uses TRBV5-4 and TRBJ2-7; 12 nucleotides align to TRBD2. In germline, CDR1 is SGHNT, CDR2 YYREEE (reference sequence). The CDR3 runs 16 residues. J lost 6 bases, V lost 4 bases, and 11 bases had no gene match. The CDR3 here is CASSPTSGGTAAEQYF. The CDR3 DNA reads TGTGCCAGCAGCCCAACTAGCGGGGGGACCGCCGCCGAGCAGTACTTC.

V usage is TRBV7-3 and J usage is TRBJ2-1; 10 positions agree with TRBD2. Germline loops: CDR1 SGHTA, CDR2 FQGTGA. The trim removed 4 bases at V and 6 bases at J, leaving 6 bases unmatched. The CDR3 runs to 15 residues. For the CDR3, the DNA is TGTGCCAGCAGCTGGGGGACTAGCGTCTCCAATGAGCAGTTCTTC. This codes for CASSWGTSVSNEQFF.

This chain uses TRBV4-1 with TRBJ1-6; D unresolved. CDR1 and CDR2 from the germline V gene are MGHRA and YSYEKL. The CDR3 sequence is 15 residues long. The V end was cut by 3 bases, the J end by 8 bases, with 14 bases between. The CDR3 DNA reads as TGCGCCAGCAGCCAGGTTCCGGTTATTGATTCACCCCTCCACTTT. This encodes CASSQVPVIDSPLHF.